A single sample is the source of the 5 T cell receptor beta chains below, sequenced in a study of blood T cell repertoires in COVID-19 (dated by TCRdb to the early 2020s). To prepare the library, the immunoSEQ multiplex PCR assay was applied. TCRdb limited this immuneACCESS table to in-frame rearrangements with V and J called. A share of clones is missing; checked studies link under half to unresolved V genes, and the rest is unexplained. For this sample the table gives approximately 100,000 clones, of which 85% were detected only once. The ten top clones hold more than 1.5% of the sample. The sample taken for sequencing was peripheral blood. The receptor source for this set is a woman aged 70-85 years with active or convalescent COVID-19.

This clone turned up a few times. This chain uses TRBV24-1 with TRBJ1-2; D gene ambiguous. Germline V gives CDR1 KGHDR, CDR2 SFDVKD. This CDR3 has 13 amino acids. The germline V and J ends were trimmed by 3 bases and 4 bases, with 8 bases remaining between them. CDR3 residues: CATSDVQSYGYTF. CDR3 DNA: TGTGCCACCAGTGATGTACAGTCCTATGGCTACACCTTC.

The chain links TRBV4-3 to TRBJ2-5; 11 bases map to TRBD1. The V and J ends lost 5 bases and 4 bases, in that order; junction bases with no gene match: 12. The CDR3 runs 17 residues. Germline CDR1 and CDR2: LGHNA and YSLEER. The CDR3 sequence is CASSLDTGTGGGETQYF. The DNA for the CDR3 is TGCGCCAGCAGCTTAGATACCGGGACAGGGGGGGGAGAGACCCAGTACTTC.

Concerning this clone: This same CDR3 is encoded by further DNA sequences in the sample. The chain carries TRBV18 and TRBJ1-4, with 10 bases identical to TRBD1. This CDR3 spans 14 amino acids. CDR1 is KGHSH and CDR2 is LQKENI in the germline V gene. V shed 4 bases and J 5 bases; nucleotides not matched to a gene: 1. CDR3 amino acids: CASSLDRGNEKLFF. DNA for the CDR3: TGTGCCAGCTCACTGGACAGGGGGAATGAAAAACTGTTTTTT.

V and J are TRBV6-2 or TRBV6-3 and TRBJ2-7; 16 bases are shared with TRBD2. This CDR3 comprises 19 residues. Germline V lookup: CDR1 MNHEY, CDR2 SVGEGT. V was clipped by 6 bases and J by 0 bases; unmatched bases: 11. The CDR3 DNA is TGTGCCAGCAGCAAAATCCCGGGACTAGCGGGGGGGACCTCCTACGAGCAGTACTTC. Amino acid sequence: CASSKIPGLAGGTSYEQYF.

This chain links TRBV16 with TRBJ2-1, with D perhaps matching TRBD2 (7 bases). Trimming took off 2 bases at V and 7 bases at J, with 15 bases between the two ends. The germline V gene encodes CDR1 KGHSY and CDR2 FQNENV. The CDR3 consists of 15 residues. CDR3 amino acids: CASSQEVGGRNEQFF. The CDR3 region has the DNA TGTGCCAGCAGCCAAGAGGTGGGGGGGCGGAATGAGCAGTTCTTC.